The clone carrying this T cell receptor (beta chain) was detected ten times or more. This sample was included in a study of T cells in Graves' hyperthyroidism and ophthalmopathy. TCR beta CDR3 regions were amplified from RNA. Primed by the HTBI set, a first-round RT-PCR was run on the TCR CDR3. MiXCR, applied by TCRdb to the multiplex PCR reads, yields one record per CDR3 protein. Of about 620,000 distinct CDR3 sequences in the sample, about a sixth are singletons; the top ten hold 3.8%. CDR1 and CDR2 from the germline V gene are SGHTA and FQGTGA. The CDR3 length is 15 residues. The J segment lost 4 bases and the V segment lost 5 bases, leaving 6 bases of the junction unmatched.

The sequenced material came from blood. This receptor was identified in a woman under 40 with Graves' hyperthyroidism. This chain connects TRBV7-3 to TRBJ2-3, with 10 bases fitting TRBD1. In DNA, the CDR3 is TGTGCCAGCAGCCCGACAGGGGGCTCCGCAGATACGCAGTATTTT. The encoded protein is CASSPTGGSADTQYF.